The entry that follows covers one TCR beta chain sequence. Its antigen is unknown. This record belongs to a study of T cell responses to AZD1222 COVID-19 vaccine. Study-wide results and caveats: Donors, mostly white British, included more females; clonal diversity was possibly underestimated.

This table comes from immunoSEQ multiplex PCR, and its TCRdb copy is limited to in-frame clones, with some not included. Counted here are about 170,000 clones, about 89% occurring once; the ten biggest clones make up 1.5% to 2%. The sequence was obtained from an adult in good health. This specimen consisted of peripheral blood, obtained on day 0 of AZD1222 vaccination.

The CDR3 DNA is TGTGCCAGCAGGGACAGGGCGACTGGAAACACCATATATTTT. Translated, it gives CASRDRATGNTIYF. This chain uses TRBV2 with TRBJ1-3, with 8 bases that match TRBD1. This CDR3 is built from 14 residues. Germline CDR1 reads SNHLY; CDR2 reads FYNNEI. Unmatched junction bases numbered 3, after V lost 6 bases and J lost 2 bases.